This record concerns one T cell receptor (beta chain) sequence. This entry belongs to a study of blood T cell repertoires in COVID-19. Background on the study: The United States, Italy and Spain supplied acute and convalescent COVID-19 samples. Sample material is recorded as cDNA or gDNA derived from T cells, B-cell-depleted T cells, or PBMCs.

Original data processing: Reference gene primer amplification yielded estimated nucleated cell counts. Clones were read by immunoSEQ multiplex PCR, and TCRdb kept only the in-frame ones, dropping some. V, J and clone size reflect that table, while D and trimming were determined from the DNA. The table records 130,000 to 150,000 clones, around 81% of them present only once. Trimming took 6 bases from V and 5 from J, leaving 14 bases between them. This CDR3 spans 13 amino acids. Germline lookup yields CDR1 SGDLS and CDR2 YYNGEE. The clonotype comes from a human donor in a cohort sampled during active COVID-19. Material for sequencing was peripheral blood. The rearrangement joins TRBV9 to TRBJ2-5, with D perhaps matching TRBD1 (5 bases). The CDR3 DNA sequence: TGTGCCAGCAACTTGGCAGGGTGGGAGACCCAGTACTTC. Translated, it gives CASNLAGWETQYF.